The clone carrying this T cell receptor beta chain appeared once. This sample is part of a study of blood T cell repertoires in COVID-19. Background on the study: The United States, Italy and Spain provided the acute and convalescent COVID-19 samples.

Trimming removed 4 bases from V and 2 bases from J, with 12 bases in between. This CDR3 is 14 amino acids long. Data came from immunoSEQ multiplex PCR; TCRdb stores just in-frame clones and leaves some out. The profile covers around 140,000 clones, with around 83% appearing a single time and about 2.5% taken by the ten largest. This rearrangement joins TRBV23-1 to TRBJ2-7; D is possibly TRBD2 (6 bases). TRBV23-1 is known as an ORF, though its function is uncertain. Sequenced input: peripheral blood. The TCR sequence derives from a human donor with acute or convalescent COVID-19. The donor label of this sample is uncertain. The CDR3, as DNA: TGCGCCAGCAGTCCTCGGGCGGGACCCTACGAGCAGTACGTC. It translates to CASSPRAGPYEQYV.